This TCR beta chain emerged from a study of T cells in Graves' hyperthyroidism and ophthalmopathy. Many counts were recorded for this clonotype. The antigen is unknown. The CDR3 has 16 residues. CDR1 and CDR2 (germline): MDHEN, SYDVKM. Between the trimmed V and J ends, which lost 6 bases and 0 bases, there was a span of 15 bases. TCR beta CDR3 regions were amplified from RNA transcripts. The HTBI primer set served for first-round RT-PCR of the TCR CDR3. MiXCR was run by TCRdb on the multiplex PCR reads, yielding one entry per CDR3 protein. This sample has nearly 250,000 distinct CDR3 sequences, with 24% found just once. Extraction of PBMCs used roughly 9.4 ml of fresh peripheral blood. General study results and limits: Researchers report that a 13 V-J model separated ophthalmopathy from stable hyperthyroidism. Most thyroid clonotypes expanded above 0.001 appeared in blood too. Ophthalmopathy was model-predicted a median about 7.1 months pre-onset.

Source material: blood. The origin of this receptor is a woman in her forties with Graves' ophthalmopathy. V usage is TRBV28 and J usage is TRBJ1-5; D may be TRBD1 (6 bases). CDR3 sequence: CASSIRDTISNQPQHF. CDR3 DNA: TGTGCCAGCAGCATTCGGGACACCATTAGCAATCAGCCCCAGCATTTT.